This T cell receptor beta chain is from a study of T cell repertoires in cytomegalovirus infection. Across the whole study: Public signatures in TCR beta pointed to CMV infection and matching HLA type. Findings and limits, study-wide: There were carriers of CMV plus the relevant HLA, and cumulative public TCR beta family frequency identified them. Across the ex vivo response, the dominant clonotypes were HLA-C-restricted CMV-specific TCR beta clonotypes.

The CDR3 sequence is 17 residues long. Germline V gene lookup returns CDR1 SGHVS and CDR2 FQNEAQ. The trim removed 5 bases at V and 0 bases at J, leaving 7 bases unmatched. This clonotype showed up many times. The antigen is unknown. TCRdb itself ran the reads through MiXCR, one entry per CDR3 protein. The sample consists of more than 150,000 distinct CDR3 sequences, about 30% of them appearing once. The source material was PBMCs. This chain uses TRBV7-8 with TRBJ1-4; 9 bases are shared with TRBD1. This clonotype originated in a human donor in good health (CMV status not recorded). Some clones in this sample may be carry-over from other donors' samples. CDR3 sequence reads: CASSPWTGVATNEKLFF. The CDR3 DNA reads as TGTGCCAGCAGCCCATGGACAGGGGTCGCAACTAATGAAAAACTGTTTTTT.